This is a list of T cell receptor beta chains from one sample in a study of T cell clonotyping in hematopoietic cell transplantation. The table came from immunoSEQ multiplex PCR; TCRdb's copy has only in-frame clones and leaves some out. The data contain approximately 44,000 clones, about 93% of them seen just once; the ten biggest clones take up less than 1%. Sequencing used peripheral blood mononuclear cells. Source of these receptors: a woman in her fifties or sixties in good health. Some clones in this sample may be carry-over from other donors' samples. Each CDR3 is given with its conserved first and last residue. Expanded clones get a size class; other rows say once, few or many, or leave the size out.

abundance	v_gene	j_gene	CDR3aa
-	TRBV11-3	TRBJ2-1	CASRSSVGFEQFF
-	TRBV19	TRBJ2-2	CATGQGAYTGELFF
-	TRBV11-3	TRBJ1-2	CASSLSGQRGNGYTF
-	TRBV7-3	TRBJ2-5	CASSENLAGGQETQYF
-	TRBV5-1	TRBJ2-3	CASSPPSSGGYTDTQYF
-	TRBV5-6	TRBJ1-5	CASSQQGYQPQHF
-	TRBV7-2	TRBJ1-5	CASSQLNQPQHF
-	TRBV6-5	TRBJ2-7	CASSYSIQGSSYEQYF
-	TRBV10-1	TRBJ2-3	CASSDSCKRSTDTQYF
-	TRBV5-1	TRBJ2-7	CASSPGQSYEQYF
-	TRBV6-1	TRBJ1-2	CASSEPGAIYGYTF
-	TRBV7-7	TRBJ2-5	CASSLYLREQETQYF
-	TRBV7-2	TRBJ1-1	CASTRTVETEAFF
-	TRBV13	TRBJ2-3	CASSLESEDTQYF
once	TRBV27	TRBJ1-1	CASRRDRTLRGEAFF
-	TRBV7-2	TRBJ2-1	CASSLVGPQQGEQFF
-	TRBV5-1	TRBJ2-6	CASSVSGTSGGPPLSGANVLTF
-	TRBV4-1	TRBJ2-3	CASSQDGPTTDTQYF
-	TRBV19	TRBJ1-1	CASSIEGGAEAFF
-	TRBV28	TRBJ2-1	CASSLFPTSGGGNEQFF
-	TRBV11-1	TRBJ2-5	CASGTSGQETQYF
-	TRBV6-1	TRBJ1-5	CASSETARGSPQHF
-	TRBV19	TRBJ2-3	CASSIGLETDTQYF
-	TRBV21-1	TRBJ1-2	CASTILGRDSNGYTF
-	TRBV4-1	TRBJ1-4	CASSQVAGRYEKLFF